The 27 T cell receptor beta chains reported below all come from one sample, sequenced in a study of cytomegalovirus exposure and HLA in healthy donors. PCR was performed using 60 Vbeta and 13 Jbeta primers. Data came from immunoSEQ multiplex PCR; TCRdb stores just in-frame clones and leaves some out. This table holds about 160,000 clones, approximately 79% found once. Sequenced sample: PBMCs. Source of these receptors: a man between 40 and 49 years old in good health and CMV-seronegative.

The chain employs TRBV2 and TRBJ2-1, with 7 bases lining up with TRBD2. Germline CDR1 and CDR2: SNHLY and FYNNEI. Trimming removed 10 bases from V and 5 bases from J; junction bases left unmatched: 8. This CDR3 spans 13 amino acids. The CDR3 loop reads CANRTSANNEQFF. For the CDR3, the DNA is TGTGCCAACAGGACTAGTGCGAACAATGAGCAGTTCTTC. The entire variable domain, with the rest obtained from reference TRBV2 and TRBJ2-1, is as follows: EPEVTQTPSHQVTQMGQEVILRCVPISNHLYFYWYRQILGQKVEFLVSFYNNEISEKSEIFDDQFSVERPDGSNFTLKIRSTKLEDSAMYFCANRTSANNEQFFGPGTRLTVL.

This CDR3 reads CASSQRGQSFVSGNTIYF. Here the CDR3 DNA reads TGTGCCAGCAGCCAACGGGGACAGTCATTTGTCTCTGGAAACACCATATATTTT. This chain connects TRBV7-2 to TRBJ1-3, with TRBD1 matching over 7 bases. The CDR3 extends over 18 amino acids. Germline V gives CDR1 SGHTA, CDR2 FQGNSA. After removal of 5 bases from V and 0 bases from J, the junction contained 13 bases not matched to a gene.

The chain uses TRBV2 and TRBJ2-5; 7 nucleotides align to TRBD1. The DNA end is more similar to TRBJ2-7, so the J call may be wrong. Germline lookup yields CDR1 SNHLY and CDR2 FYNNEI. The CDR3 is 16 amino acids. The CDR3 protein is CASDARDSESSYEQYF. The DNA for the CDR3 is TGTGCCAGCGATGCAAGGGACAGCGAAAGCTCCTACGAGCAGTACTTC.

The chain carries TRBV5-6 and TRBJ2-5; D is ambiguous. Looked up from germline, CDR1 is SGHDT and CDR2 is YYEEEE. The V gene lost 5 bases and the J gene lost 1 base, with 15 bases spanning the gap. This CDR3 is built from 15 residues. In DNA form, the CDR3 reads TGTGCCAGCAGAATTAAGCCTAAGCCCCAAGAGACCCAGTACTTC. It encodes CASRIKPKPQETQYF. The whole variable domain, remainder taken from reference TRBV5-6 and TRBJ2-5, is DAGVTQSPTHLIKTRGQQVTLRCSPKSGHDTVSWYQQALGQGPQFIFQYYEEEERQRGNFPDRFSGHQFPNYSSELNVNALLLGDSALYLCASRIKPKPQETQYFGPGTRLLVL.

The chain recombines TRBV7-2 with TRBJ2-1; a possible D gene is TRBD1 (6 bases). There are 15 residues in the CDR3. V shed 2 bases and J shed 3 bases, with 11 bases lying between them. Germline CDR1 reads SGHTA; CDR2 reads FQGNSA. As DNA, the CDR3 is TGTGCCAGCAGCTTATCAGGGGTAAGCTACAATGAGCAGTTCTTC. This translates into CASSLSGVSYNEQFF.

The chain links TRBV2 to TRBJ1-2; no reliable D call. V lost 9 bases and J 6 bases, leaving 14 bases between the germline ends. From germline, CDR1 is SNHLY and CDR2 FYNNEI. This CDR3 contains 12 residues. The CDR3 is CASGSRRDGYTF. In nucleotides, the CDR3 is TGTGCCAGTGGGTCTCGCCGGGATGGCTACACCTTC.

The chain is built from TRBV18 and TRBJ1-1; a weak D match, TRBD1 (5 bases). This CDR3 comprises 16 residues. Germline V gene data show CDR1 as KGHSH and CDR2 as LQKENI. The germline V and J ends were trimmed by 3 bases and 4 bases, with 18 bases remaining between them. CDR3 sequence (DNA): TGTGCCAGCTCACCCCTGGTACGGGGGGGGATCACTGAAGCTTTCTTT. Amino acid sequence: CASSPLVRGGITEAFF.

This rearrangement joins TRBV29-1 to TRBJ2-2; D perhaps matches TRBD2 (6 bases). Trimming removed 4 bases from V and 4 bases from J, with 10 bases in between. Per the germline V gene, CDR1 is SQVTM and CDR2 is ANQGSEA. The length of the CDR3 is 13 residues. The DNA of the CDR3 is TGCAGCGTTGGCAGGGAGGCCACCGGGGAGCTGTTTTTT. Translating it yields CSVGREATGELFF.

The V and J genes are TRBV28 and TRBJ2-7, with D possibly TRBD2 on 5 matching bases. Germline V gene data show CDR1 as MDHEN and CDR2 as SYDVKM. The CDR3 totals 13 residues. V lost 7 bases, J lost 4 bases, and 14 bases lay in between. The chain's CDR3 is CASTSPGDYEQYF. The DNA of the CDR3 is TGTGCCAGCACCTCCCCCGGGGATTACGAGCAGTACTTC.

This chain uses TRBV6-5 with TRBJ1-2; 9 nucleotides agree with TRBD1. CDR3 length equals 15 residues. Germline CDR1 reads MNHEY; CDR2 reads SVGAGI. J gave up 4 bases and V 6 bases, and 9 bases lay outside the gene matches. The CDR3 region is CASRERTGVFYGYTF. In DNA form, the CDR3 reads TGTGCCAGCAGAGAACGGACAGGGGTCTTCTATGGCTACACCTTC.

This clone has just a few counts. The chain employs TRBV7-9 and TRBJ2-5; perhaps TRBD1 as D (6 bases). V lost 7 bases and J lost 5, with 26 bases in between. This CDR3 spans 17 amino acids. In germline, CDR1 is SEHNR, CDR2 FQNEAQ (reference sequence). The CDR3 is CASTFGPLQGWKETQYF. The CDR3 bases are TGTGCCAGCACCTTTGGCCCCCTCCAGGGGTGGAAGGAGACCCAGTACTTC.

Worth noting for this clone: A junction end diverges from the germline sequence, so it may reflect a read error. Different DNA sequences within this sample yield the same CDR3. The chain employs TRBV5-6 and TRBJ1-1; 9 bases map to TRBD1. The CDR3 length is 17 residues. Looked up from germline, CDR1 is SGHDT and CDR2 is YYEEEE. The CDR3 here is CASSLGGDRVLYTEAFF. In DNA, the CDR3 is TGTGCCAGCAGCTTGGGAGGGGACAGGGTTTTGTACACTGAAGCCTTCTTT.

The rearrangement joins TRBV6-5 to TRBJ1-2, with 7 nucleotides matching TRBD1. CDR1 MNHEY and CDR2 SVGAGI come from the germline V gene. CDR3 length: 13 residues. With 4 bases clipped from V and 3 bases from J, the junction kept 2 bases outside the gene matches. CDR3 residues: CASSSGTDYGYTF. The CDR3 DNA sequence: TGTGCCAGCAGTTCCGGGACAGACTATGGCTACACCTTC.

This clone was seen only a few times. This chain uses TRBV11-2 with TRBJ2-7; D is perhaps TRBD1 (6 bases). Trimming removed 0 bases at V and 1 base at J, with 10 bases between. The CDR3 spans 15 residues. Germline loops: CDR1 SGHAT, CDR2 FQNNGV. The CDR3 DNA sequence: TGTGCCAGCAGCTTAGATACAGGGAGTTCCTACGAGCAGTACTTC. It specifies CASSLDTGSSYEQYF.

The CDR3 DNA sequence: TGTGCCAGCAGCTTAGCGCAAGGAGAGTGGTACTTC. Protein: CASSLAQGEWYF. The chain employs TRBV7-8 and TRBJ2-7; D is unresolved. The CDR3 has 12 amino acids. CDR1 SGHVS and CDR2 FQNEAQ come from the germline V gene. Between the trimmed V and J ends, which lost 0 bases and 12 bases, there was a span of 12 bases.

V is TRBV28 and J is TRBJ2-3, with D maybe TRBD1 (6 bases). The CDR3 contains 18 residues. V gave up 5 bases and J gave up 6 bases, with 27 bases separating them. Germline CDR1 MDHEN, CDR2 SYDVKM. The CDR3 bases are TGTGCCAGCAGTCCTACAGGGTCCGAGCGAGGGTGGGTTGATACGCAGTATTTT. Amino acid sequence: CASSPTGSERGWVDTQYF.

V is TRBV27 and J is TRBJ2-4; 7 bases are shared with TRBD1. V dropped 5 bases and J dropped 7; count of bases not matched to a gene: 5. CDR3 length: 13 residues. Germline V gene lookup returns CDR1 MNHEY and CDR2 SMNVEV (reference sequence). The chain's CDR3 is CASSRRDSNIQYF. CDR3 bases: TGTGCCAGCAGTAGACGGGACAGCAACATTCAGTACTTC.

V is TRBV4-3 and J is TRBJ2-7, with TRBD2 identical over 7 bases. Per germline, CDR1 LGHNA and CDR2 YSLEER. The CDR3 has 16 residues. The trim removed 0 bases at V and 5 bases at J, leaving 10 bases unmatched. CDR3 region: CASSQETGRAVNEQYF. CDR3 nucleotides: TGCGCCAGCAGCCAAGAGACGGGGAGGGCCGTTAACGAGCAGTACTTC.

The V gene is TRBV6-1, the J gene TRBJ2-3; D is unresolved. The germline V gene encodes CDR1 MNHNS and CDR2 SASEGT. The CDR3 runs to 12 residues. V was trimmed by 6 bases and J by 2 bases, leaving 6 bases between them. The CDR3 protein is CASSPSTDTQYF. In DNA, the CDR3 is TGTGCCAGCAGCCCGTCCACAGATACGCAGTATTTT.

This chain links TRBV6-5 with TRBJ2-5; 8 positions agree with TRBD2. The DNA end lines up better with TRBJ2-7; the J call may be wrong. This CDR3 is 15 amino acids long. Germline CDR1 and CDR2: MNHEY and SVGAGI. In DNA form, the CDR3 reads TGTGCCAGCAGTAACCAAGCGGGAGCGGGCTACGAGCAGTACTTC. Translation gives CASSNQAGAGYEQYF.

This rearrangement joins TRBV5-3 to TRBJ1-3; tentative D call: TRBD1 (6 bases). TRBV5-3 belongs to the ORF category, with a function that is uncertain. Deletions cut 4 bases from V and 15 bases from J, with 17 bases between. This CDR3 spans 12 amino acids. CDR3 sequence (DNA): TGTGCCAGAAGCCAGGGGTGTCAAGCCGGATATTTT. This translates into CARSQGCQAGYF.

The CDR3 is CASSYFRDRDGAFF. As DNA, the CDR3 is TGTGCCAGCAGTTACTTCCGGGACAGGGACGGAGCTTTCTTT. V gene TRBV6-5 combines with J gene TRBJ1-1; 9 bases agree with TRBD1. CDR3 size: 14 residues. Trimming took 1 base from V and 10 from J; bases not matched to a gene: 7. Germline lookup yields CDR1 MNHEY and CDR2 SVGAGI.

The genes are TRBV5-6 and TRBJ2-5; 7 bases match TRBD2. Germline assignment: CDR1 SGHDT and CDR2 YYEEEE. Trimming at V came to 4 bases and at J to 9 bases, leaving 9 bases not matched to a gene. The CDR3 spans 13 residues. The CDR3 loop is CASSPSGHSSQYF. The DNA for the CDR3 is TGTGCCAGCAGCCCTAGCGGACATTCGTCCCAGTACTTC.

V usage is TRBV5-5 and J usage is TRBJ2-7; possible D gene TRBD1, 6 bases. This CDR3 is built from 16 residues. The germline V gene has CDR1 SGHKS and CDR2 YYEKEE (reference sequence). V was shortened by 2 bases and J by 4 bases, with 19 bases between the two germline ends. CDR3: CASSFEGPRGVYEQYF. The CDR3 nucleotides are TGTGCCAGCAGCTTTGAGGGCCCCAGGGGCGTTTACGAGCAGTACTTC.

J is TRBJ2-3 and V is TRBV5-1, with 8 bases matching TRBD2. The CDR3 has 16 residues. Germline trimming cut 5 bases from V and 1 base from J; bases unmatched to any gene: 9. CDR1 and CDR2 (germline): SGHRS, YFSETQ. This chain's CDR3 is CASRSNPGGGTDTQYF. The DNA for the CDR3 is TGCGCCAGCAGATCAAATCCGGGAGGGGGCACAGATACGCAGTATTTT.

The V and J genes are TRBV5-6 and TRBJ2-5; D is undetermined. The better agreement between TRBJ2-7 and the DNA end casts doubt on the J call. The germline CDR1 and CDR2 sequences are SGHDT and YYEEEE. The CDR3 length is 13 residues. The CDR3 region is CASSLLHSYEQYF. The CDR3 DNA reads TGTGCCAGCAGCTTGCTCCATTCCTACGAGCAGTACTTC.

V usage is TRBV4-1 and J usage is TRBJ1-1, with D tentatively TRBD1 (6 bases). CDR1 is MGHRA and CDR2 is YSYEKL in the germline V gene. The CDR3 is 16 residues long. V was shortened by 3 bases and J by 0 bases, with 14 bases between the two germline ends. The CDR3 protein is CASSHIGQGMNTEAFF. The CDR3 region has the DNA TGCGCCAGCAGCCATATAGGGCAGGGGATGAACACTGAAGCTTTCTTT.